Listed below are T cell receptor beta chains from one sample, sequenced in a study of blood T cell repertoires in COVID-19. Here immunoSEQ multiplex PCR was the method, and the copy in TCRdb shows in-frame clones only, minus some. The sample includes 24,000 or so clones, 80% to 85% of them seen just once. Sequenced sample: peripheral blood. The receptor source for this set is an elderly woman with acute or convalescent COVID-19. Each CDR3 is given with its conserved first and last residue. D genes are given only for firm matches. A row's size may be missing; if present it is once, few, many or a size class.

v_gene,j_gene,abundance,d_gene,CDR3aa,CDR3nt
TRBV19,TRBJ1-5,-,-,CASSPWGEGGQPQHF,TGTGCCAGTAGCCCTTGGGGGGAGGGAGGTCAGCCCCAGCATTTT
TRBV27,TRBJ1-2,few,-,CASRGEGLRYGYTF,TGTGCCAGCAGGGGGGAGGGACTCCGATATGGCTACACCTTC
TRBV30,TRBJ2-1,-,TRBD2,CAWSLSGSFDEQFF,TGTGCCTGGAGTCTTAGCGGGAGTTTCGATGAGCAGTTCTTC
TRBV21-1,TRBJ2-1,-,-,CASSKARLAGPLIEQFF,TGTGCCAGCAGCAAAGCTAGACTAGCGGGGCCCCTTATCGAGCAGTTCTTC
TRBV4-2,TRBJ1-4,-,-,CASSQTTGDPTYEKLFF,TGTGCCAGCAGCCAAACGACAGGAGACCCCACTTATGAAAAACTGTTTTTT
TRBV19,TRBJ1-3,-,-,CASKSTGFSGNTIYF,TGTGCCAGTAAATCTACAGGTTTCTCTGGAAACACCATATATTTT
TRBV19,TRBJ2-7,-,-,CASIADSNEQYF,TGTGCCAGTATCGCGGACAGCAACGAGCAGTACTTC
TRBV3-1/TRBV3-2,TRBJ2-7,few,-,CASSLILGSYEQYF,TGTGCCAGCAGCCTCATCCTAGGCTCCTACGAGCAGTACTTC
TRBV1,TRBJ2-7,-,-,CTSSQERGLYEQYF,TGCACCAGCAGCCAAGAGCGGGGGCTTTACGAGCAGTACTTC
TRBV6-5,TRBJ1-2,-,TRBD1,CASSYSPVTGGYGYTF,TGTGCCAGCAGTTACTCCCCTGTAACAGGGGGCTATGGCTACACCTTC
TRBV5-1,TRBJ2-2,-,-,CASSPMDSPQTGELFF,TGCGCCAGCAGCCCCATGGACTCCCCTCAAACCGGGGAGCTGTTTTTT
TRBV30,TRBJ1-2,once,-,CAWNQGRRGYTF,TGTGCCTGGAACCAGGGGCGGCGGGGCTACACCTTC
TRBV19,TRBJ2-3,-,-,CASSIGLAADTQYF,TGTGCCAGTAGTATAGGGCTAGCCGCAGATACGCAGTATTTT
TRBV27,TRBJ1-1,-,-,CASSTLRGAGTEAFF,TGTGCCAGCAGTACCCTTCGGGGGGCTGGTACTGAAGCTTTCTTT
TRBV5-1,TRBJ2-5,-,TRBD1,CASSFTGEVETQYF,TGCGCCAGCAGCTTTACAGGGGAAGTGGAGACCCAGTACTTC
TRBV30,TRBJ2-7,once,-,CAWSTSYEQYF,TGTGCCTGGAGTACTTCCTACGAGCAGTACTTC
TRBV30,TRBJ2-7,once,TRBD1,CAWGDSRQEYF,TGTGCCTGGGGGGACAGTCGTCAAGAGTACTTC
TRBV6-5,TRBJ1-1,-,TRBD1,CASSADRGETEAFF,TGTGCCAGCAGCGCGGACAGGGGGGAAACTGAAGCTTTCTTT
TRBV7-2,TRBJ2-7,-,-,CASSLEGRGISEQYF,TGTGCCAGCAGCTTAGAGGGCAGGGGAATTTCCGAGCAGTACTTC
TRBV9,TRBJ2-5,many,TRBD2,CASSPRLAGDWETQYF,TGTGCCAGCAGCCCAAGACTAGCGGGAGATTGGGAGACCCAGTACTTC
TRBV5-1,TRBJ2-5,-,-,CASSLAGAKETQYF,TGCGCCAGCAGCTTGGCAGGGGCCAAAGAGACCCAGTACTTC
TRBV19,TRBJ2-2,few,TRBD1,CASSIQGQDFPGELFF,TGTGCCAGTAGTATCCAGGGACAGGACTTCCCCGGGGAGCTGTTTTTT
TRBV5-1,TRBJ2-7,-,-,CASSLVAGSYEQYF,TGCGCCAGCAGCTTGGTGGCAGGGTCCTACGAGCAGTACTTC
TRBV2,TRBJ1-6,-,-,CASSGPRERGWNYSPLHF,TGTGCCAGCAGTGGCCCCAGGGAAAGGGGGTGGAATTATTCACCCCTCCACTTT
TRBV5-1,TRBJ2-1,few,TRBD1,CASSFRQGAGEQFF,TGCGCCAGCAGCTTCCGACAGGGGGCAGGTGAGCAGTTCTTC
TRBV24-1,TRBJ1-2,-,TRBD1,CATSDNGQGWGYTF,TGTGCCACCAGTGATAACGGACAGGGTTGGGGCTACACCTTC
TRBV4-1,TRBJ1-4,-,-,CASSSRVLNPVATNEKLFF,TGCGCCAGCAGTTCAAGAGTGCTAAATCCCGTTGCAACTAATGAAAAACTGTTTTTT
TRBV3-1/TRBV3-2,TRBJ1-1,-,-,CASSQGLVTEAFF,TGTGCCAGCAGCCAGGGCCTGGTCACTGAAGCTTTCTTT
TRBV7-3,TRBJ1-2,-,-,CASSLDSGSGGYTF,TGTGCCAGCAGCTTAGATTCGGGGTCAGGTGGCTACACCTTC
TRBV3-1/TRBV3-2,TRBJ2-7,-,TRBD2,CASSQDGSLAGAAREQYF,TGTGCCAGCAGCCAAGATGGATCACTAGCGGGAGCCGCGCGGGAGCAGTACTTC
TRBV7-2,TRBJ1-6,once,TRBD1,CASSVTGVSYNSPLHF,TGTGCCAGCAGCGTAACAGGGGTCTCCTATAATTCACCCCTCCACTTT
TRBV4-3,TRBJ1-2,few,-,CASSQEVAGFYGYTF,TGCGCCAGCAGCCAAGAGGTCGCGGGGTTTTATGGCTACACCTTC
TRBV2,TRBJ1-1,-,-,CASWVGRGQGTEAFF,TGTGCCAGCTGGGTTGGGCGGGGGCAGGGGACTGAAGCTTTCTTT
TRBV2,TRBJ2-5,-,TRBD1,CASSVWTGVQETQYF,TGTGCCAGCAGTGTATGGACAGGAGTCCAAGAGACCCAGTACTTC
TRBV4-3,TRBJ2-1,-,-,CASSGGALRYNEQFF,TGCGCCAGCAGCGGGGGGGCCTTAAGGTACAATGAGCAGTTCTTC
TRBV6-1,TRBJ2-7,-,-,CASSEFTYEQYF,TGTGCCAGCAGTGAATTCACCTACGAGCAGTACTTC
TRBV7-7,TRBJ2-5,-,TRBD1,CASSFALGQQETQYF,TGTGCTAGCAGCTTTGCCTTGGGACAGCAAGAGACCCAGTACTTC
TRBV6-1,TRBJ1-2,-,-,CASSETRGTGYTF,TGTGCCAGCAGTGAAACTCGGGGTACAGGCTACACCTTC
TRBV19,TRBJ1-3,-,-,CASTPSDNSGNTIYF,TGTGCCAGTACCCCTTCGGACAACTCTGGAAACACCATATATTTT
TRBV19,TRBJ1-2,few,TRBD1,CASHQDRAKFYGYTF,TGTGCCAGTCACCAAGACAGGGCCAAATTCTATGGCTACACCTTC
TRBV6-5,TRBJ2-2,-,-,CASSSPGKSTGELFF,TGTGCCAGCAGTTCACCGGGGAAATCCACCGGGGAGCTGTTTTTT
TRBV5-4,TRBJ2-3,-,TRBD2,CASSLSTSGRGTDTQYF,TGTGCCAGCAGCTTGAGCACTAGCGGGAGAGGGACAGATACGCAGTATTTT
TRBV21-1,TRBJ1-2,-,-,CASSKGEARGYTF,TGTGCCAGCAGCAAAGGGGAGGCGAGGGGCTACACCTTC
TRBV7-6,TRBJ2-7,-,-,CASSSLTGTYEQYF,TGTGCCAGCAGCTCATTGACAGGAACCTACGAGCAGTACTTC
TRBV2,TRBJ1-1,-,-,CASGGAGGTEAFF,TGTGCCAGCGGGGGGGCGGGCGGAACTGAAGCTTTCTTT